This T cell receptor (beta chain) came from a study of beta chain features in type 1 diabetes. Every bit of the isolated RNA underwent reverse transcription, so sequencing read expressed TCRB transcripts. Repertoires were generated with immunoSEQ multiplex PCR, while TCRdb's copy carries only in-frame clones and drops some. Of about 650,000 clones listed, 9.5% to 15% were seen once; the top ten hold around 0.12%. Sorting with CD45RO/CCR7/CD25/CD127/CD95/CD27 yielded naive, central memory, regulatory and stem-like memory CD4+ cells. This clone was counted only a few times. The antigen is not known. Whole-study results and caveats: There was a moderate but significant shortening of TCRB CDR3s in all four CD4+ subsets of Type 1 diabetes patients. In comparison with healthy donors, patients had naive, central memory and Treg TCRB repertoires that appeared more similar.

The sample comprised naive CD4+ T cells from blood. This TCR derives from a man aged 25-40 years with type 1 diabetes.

For the CDR3, the DNA is TGTGCCAGCAGCTTCAGGGTCCCTGGGAATTCACCCCTCCACTTT. Translated: CASSFRVPGNSPLHF. The chain is built from TRBV7-2 and TRBJ1-6; the D gene is possibly TRBD1 (5 bases). Germline V gene sequence: CDR1 SGHTA, CDR2 FQGNSA. Trimming pared 3 bases from V and 7 bases from J, leaving 13 bases between. The CDR3 runs to 15 residues.